The rows below give T cell receptor beta chains drawn from one sample of a study of cytotoxic CD8 clonotypes in ibrutinib-treated CLL. Assay used: immunoSEQ multiplex PCR; TCRdb lists only in-frame clones, some missing. The table shows approximately 350,000 clones, with under 70% occurring only once. The specimen was PBMCs, collected after 36 months of ibrutinib treatment. All receptors come from a human donor with chronic lymphocytic leukemia. The CDR3 runs from the conserved cysteine through the conserved F or W. The D gene is left open where the match is weak. Clone size is shown for a subset of rows, as once, few, many or a class of expanded clone.

V: TRBV29-1; length: 12; J: TRBJ2-5; D: .; size: .; DNA: TGCAGCGCAGGTGGTAGCGATCAGACCCAGTACTTC; CDR3: CSAGGSDQTQYF
V: TRBV7-3; length: 13; J: TRBJ2-1; D: .; size: few; DNA: TGTGCCAGCAGCTTAAGCAGGAACAATGAGCAGTTCTTC; CDR3: CASSLSRNNEQFF
V: TRBV10-2; length: 14; J: TRBJ1-6; D: .; size: .; DNA: TGCGCCAGCACGTCAGCTACCTATAATTCACCCCTCCACTTT; CDR3: CASTSATYNSPLHF
V: TRBV7-9; length: 15; J: TRBJ2-7; D: .; size: .; DNA: TGTGCCAGCAGCCGCGGAGGACTCGAGACCTACGAGCAGTACTTC; CDR3: CASSRGGLETYEQYF
V: TRBV11-2; length: 18; J: TRBJ2-3; D: TRBD1; size: .; DNA: TGTGCCAGCAGCTCCTCCTCCCCCGGGACAGGGGTCACAGATACGCAGTATTTT; CDR3: CASSSSSPGTGVTDTQYF
V: TRBV29-1; length: 15; J: TRBJ2-5; D: .; size: .; DNA: TGCAGCGTTAAAGGAAAACCAGGAGAGGTCGAGACCCAGTACTTC; CDR3: CSVKGKPGEVETQYF
V: TRBV6-5; length: 12; J: TRBJ2-7; D: .; size: few; DNA: TGTGCCAGCAGTTTAGGTCCAGGGGAGCAGTACTTC; CDR3: CASSLGPGEQYF
V: TRBV10-3; length: 15; J: TRBJ2-3; D: .; size: few; DNA: TGTGCCATCAGAGATACGGTACTTAGCACAGATACGCAGTATTTT; CDR3: CAIRDTVLSTDTQYF
V: TRBV11-2; length: 19; J: TRBJ2-6; D: .; size: .; DNA: TGTGCCAGCAGCTTAGACCCAACGCGGACGGGCTCTGGGGCCAACGTCCTGACTTTC; CDR3: CASSLDPTRTGSGANVLTF
V: TRBV28; length: 17; J: TRBJ2-6; D: .; size: .; DNA: TGTGCCAGCAGTTTAAGGCGGCAGATAACTGGGGCCAACGTCCTGACTTTC; CDR3: CASSLRRQITGANVLTF
V: TRBV9; length: 17; J: TRBJ2-1; D: TRBD1; size: .; DNA: TGTGCCAGCAGCCAGAGAACAGGGGGCTCAACCTACAATGAGCAGTTCTTC; CDR3: CASSQRTGGSTYNEQFF
V: TRBV13; length: 17; J: TRBJ2-5; D: .; size: .; DNA: TGTGCCAGCAGCTCACAGAGTTACCCTTTCGAGGGAGAGACCCAGTACTTC; CDR3: CASSSQSYPFEGETQYF
V: TRBV4-3; length: 14; J: TRBJ1-3; D: .; size: .; DNA: TGCGCCAGCAGCCAAGCTGGGGGTGGAAACACCATATATTTT; CDR3: CASSQAGGGNTIYF
V: TRBV29-1; length: 13; J: TRBJ2-5; D: .; size: .; DNA: TGCAGCGTCTGCAGGGGCACCATAGAGACCCAGTACTTC; CDR3: CSVCRGTIETQYF
V: TRBV5-1; length: 14; J: TRBJ1-2; D: TRBD1; size: once; DNA: TGCGCCAGCGGTCAGGGGGCAGCTAACTATGGCTACACCTTC; CDR3: CASGQGAANYGYTF
V: TRBV5-6; length: 15; J: TRBJ1-3; D: TRBD1; size: .; DNA: TGTGCCAGCAGCTTTCGGACAGGGCCTGGAAACACCATATATTTT; CDR3: CASSFRTGPGNTIYF
V: TRBV4-1; length: 15; J: TRBJ1-5; D: .; size: .; DNA: TGCGCCAGCAGCCTAGGCATAGGGGGGGTTCAGCCCCAGCATTTT; CDR3: CASSLGIGGVQPQHF
V: TRBV5-5; length: 17; J: TRBJ1-2; D: TRBD1; size: .; DNA: TGTGCCAGCAGCTTCCTATGGGGGACAGATATAAACTATGGCTACACCTTC; CDR3: CASSFLWGTDINYGYTF
V: TRBV27; length: 15; J: TRBJ2-3; D: .; size: .; DNA: TGTGCCAGCCGCCCTACCGGGACCCTACCAGATACGCAGTATTTT; CDR3: CASRPTGTLPDTQYF
V: TRBV27; length: 14; J: TRBJ2-1; D: .; size: .; DNA: TGTGCCAGCAGAAGAGGACTGGGACACAATGAGCAGTTCTTC; CDR3: CASRRGLGHNEQFF
V: TRBV29-1; length: 13; J: TRBJ2-3; D: TRBD1; size: .; DNA: TGCAGCGTAAGACAGGGGGCCACAGATACGCAGTATTTT; CDR3: CSVRQGATDTQYF
V: TRBV5-1; length: 15; J: TRBJ2-5; D: TRBD2; size: .; DNA: TGCGCCAGCAGCTTTCCGGGACTAGTCCGAGAGACCCAGTACTTC; CDR3: CASSFPGLVRETQYF
V: TRBV5-4; length: 17; J: TRBJ2-3; D: TRBD2; size: .; DNA: TGTGCCAGCAGCACACGACTAGCAATTCAAGGCACAGATACGCAGTATTTT; CDR3: CASSTRLAIQGTDTQYF
V: TRBV7-9; length: 16; J: TRBJ1-2; D: TRBD1; size: .; DNA: TGTGCCAGCAGCTTCGACTTATCGACAGGGAGGGATGGCTACACCTTC; CDR3: CASSFDLSTGRDGYTF
V: TRBV7-3; length: 15; J: TRBJ1-5; D: .; size: .; DNA: TGTGCCAGCAGCTTATCGGGGGCTCCCAATCAGCCCCAGCATTTT; CDR3: CASSLSGAPNQPQHF
V: TRBV7-9; length: 15; J: TRBJ2-7; D: TRBD2; size: .; DNA: TGTGCCAGCAGCTCCCAGCGGGGGAGCTCCTACGAGCAGTACTTC; CDR3: CASSSQRGSSYEQYF
V: TRBV4-1; length: 16; J: TRBJ2-4; D: TRBD1; size: .; DNA: TGCGCCAGCAGCCAAGGACAGGGGGCTGCGAAAAACATTCAGTACTTC; CDR3: CASSQGQGAAKNIQYF
V: TRBV14; length: 18; J: TRBJ2-5; D: .; size: .; DNA: TGTGCCAGCAGCGCGAGAAGCCTGCTCGACAGTCCCCAAGAGACCCAGTACTTC; CDR3: CASSARSLLDSPQETQYF
V: TRBV11-3; length: 14; J: TRBJ1-5; D: .; size: .; DNA: TGTGCCAGCATTGCGACTGACGGCAATCAGCCCCAGCATTTT; CDR3: CASIATDGNQPQHF
V: TRBV10-2; length: 15; J: TRBJ2-2; D: TRBD2; size: .; DNA: TGCGCCAGCAGCGACAGAGCGGGAGTCACCGGGGAGCTGTTTTTT; CDR3: CASSDRAGVTGELFF
V: TRBV6-1; length: 15; J: TRBJ2-5; D: TRBD1; size: .; DNA: TGTGCCAGCAGTGAGACAGGGAGTTCTCTAGAGACCCAGTACTTC; CDR3: CASSETGSSLETQYF
V: TRBV5-1; length: 14; J: TRBJ2-5; D: .; size: .; DNA: TGCGCCAGCAGCTACACTAGCTTCGGCCAGACCCAGTACTTC; CDR3: CASSYTSFGQTQYF
V: TRBV6-5; length: 13; J: TRBJ2-1; D: TRBD2; size: .; DNA: TGTGCCAGCAGACCTGGGGGGAGGGAGTCGCAGTTCTTC; CDR3: CASRPGGRESQFF